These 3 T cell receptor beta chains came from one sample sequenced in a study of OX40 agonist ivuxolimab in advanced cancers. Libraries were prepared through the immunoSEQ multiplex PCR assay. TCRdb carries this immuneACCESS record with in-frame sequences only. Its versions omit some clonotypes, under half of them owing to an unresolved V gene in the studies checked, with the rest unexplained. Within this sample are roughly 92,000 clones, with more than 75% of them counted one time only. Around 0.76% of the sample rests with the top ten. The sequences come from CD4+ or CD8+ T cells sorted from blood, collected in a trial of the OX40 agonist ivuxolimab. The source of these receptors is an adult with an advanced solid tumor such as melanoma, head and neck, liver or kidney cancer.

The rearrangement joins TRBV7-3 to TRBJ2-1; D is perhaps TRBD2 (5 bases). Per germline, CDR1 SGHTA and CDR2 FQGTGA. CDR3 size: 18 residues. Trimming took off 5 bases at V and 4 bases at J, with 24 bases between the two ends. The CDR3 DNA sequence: TGTGCCAGCAGCCTGGCCCTCAGCGGACCCTTCGAATACAATGAGCAGTTCTTC. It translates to CASSLALSGPFEYNEQFF.

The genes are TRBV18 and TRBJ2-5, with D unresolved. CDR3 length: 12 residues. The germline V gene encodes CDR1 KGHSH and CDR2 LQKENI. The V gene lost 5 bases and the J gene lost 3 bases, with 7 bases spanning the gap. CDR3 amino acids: CASSSQEETQYF. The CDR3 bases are TGTGCCAGCTCATCCCAGGAAGAGACCCAGTACTTC.

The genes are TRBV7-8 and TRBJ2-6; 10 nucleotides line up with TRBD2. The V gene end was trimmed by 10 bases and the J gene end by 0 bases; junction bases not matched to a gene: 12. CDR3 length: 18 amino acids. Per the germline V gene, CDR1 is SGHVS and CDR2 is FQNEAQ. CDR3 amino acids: CATPNRASGSSGANVLTF. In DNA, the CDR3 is TGTGCCACCCCAAACCGGGCTAGCGGGAGCTCTGGGGCCAACGTCCTGACTTTC.